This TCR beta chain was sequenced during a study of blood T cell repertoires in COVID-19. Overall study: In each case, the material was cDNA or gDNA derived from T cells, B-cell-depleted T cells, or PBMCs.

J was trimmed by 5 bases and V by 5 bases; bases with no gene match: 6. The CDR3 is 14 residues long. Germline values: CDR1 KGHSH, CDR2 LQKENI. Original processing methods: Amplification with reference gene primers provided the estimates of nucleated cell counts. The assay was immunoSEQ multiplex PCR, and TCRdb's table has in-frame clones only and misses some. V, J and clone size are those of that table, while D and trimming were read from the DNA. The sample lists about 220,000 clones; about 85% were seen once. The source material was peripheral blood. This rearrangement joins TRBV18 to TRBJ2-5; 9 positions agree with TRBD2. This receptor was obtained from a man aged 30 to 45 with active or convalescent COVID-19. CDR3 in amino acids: CASSRTSEGETQYF. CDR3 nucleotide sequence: TGTGCCAGCTCAAGGACTAGCGAAGGGGAGACCCAGTACTTC.